This T cell receptor (beta chain) derives from a study of CD8+ T cells in alopecia areata. CDR3 length: 12 amino acids. The germline CDR1 and CDR2 sequences are SGHTA and FQGNSA. Trimming stripped 4 bases from V and 3 bases from J, with 7 bases between. Reverse transcription of extracted RNA yielded cDNA, which provided the sequencing template. TCRdb's copy holds only in-frame clones and misses some; the assay was immunoSEQ multiplex PCR. The data show about 140,000 clones, 82% seen once. Treatment here: oral pan-JAK inhibitor, 5-10 mg twice daily. The receptor's source is a human donor with alopecia areata. The starting material was CD8+ T cells sorted from blood, obtained at week 4, from a patient treated with tofacitinib. V and J are TRBV7-2 and TRBJ2-7; no reliable D call. The CDR3 bases are TGTGCCAGCAGCTCAGGAGTCTACGAGCAGTACTTC. Amino acids: CASSSGVYEQYF.